The clone carrying this T cell receptor beta chain was seen at least ten times. The data were taken from a study of neurological immune-mediated disorders. TCRdb re-analysed the 5' RACE reads in MiXCR, keeping a single row per CDR3 protein. In the table there are 36,000 or so distinct CDR3 sequences, 10% of which are singletons. From germline, CDR1 is SGHRS and CDR2 YFSETQ. This CDR3 is 14 amino acids long. The J segment lost 4 bases and the V segment lost 4 bases, leaving 7 bases of the junction unmatched. Sequencing used PBMCs. The chain combines TRBV5-1 with TRBJ1-1; 7 bases are a match to TRBD1. The receptor comes from a woman in her twenties or thirties with HTLV-1-associated myelopathy (HAM/TSP). The CDR3 loop is CASSLGTAFTEAFF. The CDR3 bases are TGCGCCAGCAGCCTCGGGACAGCCTTCACTGAAGCTTTCTTT.